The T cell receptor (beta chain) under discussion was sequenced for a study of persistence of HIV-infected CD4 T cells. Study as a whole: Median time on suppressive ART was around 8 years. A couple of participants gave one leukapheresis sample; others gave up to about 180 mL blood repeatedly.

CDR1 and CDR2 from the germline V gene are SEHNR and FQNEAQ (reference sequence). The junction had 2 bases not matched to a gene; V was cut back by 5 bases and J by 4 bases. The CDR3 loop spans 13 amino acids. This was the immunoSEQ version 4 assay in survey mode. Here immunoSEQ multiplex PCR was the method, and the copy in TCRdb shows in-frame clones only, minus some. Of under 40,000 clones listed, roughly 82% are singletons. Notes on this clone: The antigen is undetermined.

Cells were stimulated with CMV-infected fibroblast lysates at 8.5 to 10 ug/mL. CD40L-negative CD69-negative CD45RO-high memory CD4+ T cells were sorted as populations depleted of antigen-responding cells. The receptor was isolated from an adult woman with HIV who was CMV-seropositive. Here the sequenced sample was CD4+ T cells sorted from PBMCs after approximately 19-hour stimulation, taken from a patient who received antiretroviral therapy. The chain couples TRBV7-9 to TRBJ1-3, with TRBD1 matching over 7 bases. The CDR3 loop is CASSPTGGNTIYF. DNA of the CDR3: TGTGCCAGCAGCCCGACAGGGGGAAACACCATATATTTT.